This TCR beta chain was captured by sequencing in a study of shared clonotypes between healthy human individuals. Study summary: The donor group consisted of a couple of women and three men, aged 18 to 49. Every donor yielded three CD4 naive, three CD4 memory, two CD8 naive and one CD8 memory plate.

Sequencing used immunoSEQ multiplex PCR; TCRdb keeps in-frame clones, though not all of them. Seen here are some 2.4 million clones, over 85% observed once, and the top ten hold around 0.4%. Those who donated were healthy HIV-negative adults, with no recent acute infections or vaccinations reported. Germline values: CDR1 SGHDT, CDR2 YYEEEE. The germline V and J ends were trimmed by 3 bases and 6 bases, with 10 bases remaining between them. This CDR3 region has 12 residues. The chain couples TRBV5-6 to TRBJ2-7; unclear D gene. Sequenced input: naive CD4+ T cells from PBMCs. Subset specified: CD45RA+ positively selected. The TCR originated in a man younger than 35 in good health. Some clones in this sample may be carry-over from other donors' samples. The chain's CDR3 is CASSSDSGEQYF. The CDR3, as DNA: TGTGCCAGCAGCTCGGATTCAGGCGAGCAGTACTTC.